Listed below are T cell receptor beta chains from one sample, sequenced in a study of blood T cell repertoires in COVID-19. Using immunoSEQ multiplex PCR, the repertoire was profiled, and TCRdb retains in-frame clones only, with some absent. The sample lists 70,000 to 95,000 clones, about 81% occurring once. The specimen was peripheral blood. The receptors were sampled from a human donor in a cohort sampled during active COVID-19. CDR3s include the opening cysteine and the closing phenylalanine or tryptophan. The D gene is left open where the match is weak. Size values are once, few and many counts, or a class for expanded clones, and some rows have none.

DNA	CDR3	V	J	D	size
TGTGCCAGCAGCCAAACAGGAGAGGGCTACACCTTC	CASSQTGEGYTF	TRBV3-1/TRBV3-2	TRBJ1-2	.	.
TGTGCCAGCAGTGAAGCCCCGGGAGCCAACTATGGCTACACCTTC	CASSEAPGANYGYTF	TRBV6-1	TRBJ1-2	.	.
TGCAGTGCTGGGGCTTACAATGAGCAGTTCTTC	CSAGAYNEQFF	TRBV20-1	TRBJ2-1	.	.
TGTGCCAGCTCAATCCAACCGGCGCGGTCGAACACTGAAGCTTTCTTT	CASSIQPARSNTEAFF	TRBV18	TRBJ1-1	.	few
TGTGCCAGCTCACCGTTCGACAGGGGGTCCTATGGCTACACCTTC	CASSPFDRGSYGYTF	TRBV18	TRBJ1-2	TRBD1	.
TGTGCCAGCAGCTTAGTACGGGACAATGAGCAGTTCTTC	CASSLVRDNEQFF	TRBV7-3	TRBJ2-1	.	.
TGCGCCAGCAGTTTGGACAGGGTCTTGGGGAAGACCTACGAGCAGTACTTC	CASSLDRVLGKTYEQYF	TRBV5-1	TRBJ2-7	TRBD1	.
TGCAGCGTTGGGGGGACAGGGGACCACGAGCAGTACTTC	CSVGGTGDHEQYF	TRBV29-1	TRBJ2-7	TRBD1	.
TGTGCCAGCAGCTTTCTCCGAACCACAGGTGAAGCTTTCTTT	CASSFLRTTGEAFF	TRBV5-6	TRBJ1-1	.	few
TGTGCCAGCAGTTACCTTGGGCGCCGGGGATCGGGCTACACCTTC	CASSYLGRRGSGYTF	TRBV6-2/TRBV6-3	TRBJ1-2	.	.
TGTGCCAGCAGTTCACGAGCCGGGACTAGCAGGACCGGGGAGCTGTTTTTT	CASSSRAGTSRTGELFF	TRBV6-2/TRBV6-3	TRBJ2-2	TRBD2	.
TGTGCCAGCAGCCCGCGACTAGCGGAGACCCAGTACTTC	CASSPRLAETQYF	TRBV7-2	TRBJ2-5	TRBD2	few
TGTGCCAGCAGGATGGGACACGTGAACACTGAAGCTTTCTTT	CASRMGHVNTEAFF	TRBV25-1	TRBJ1-1	.	.
TGTGCCACCAGCCCACGTCGGAGGGCTGGCTCCTACAATGAGCAGTTCTTC	CATSPRRRAGSYNEQFF	TRBV15	TRBJ2-1	.	.
TGTGCCAGCACCACAGGGCTGGGTGAAAAACTGTTTTTT	CASTTGLGEKLFF	TRBV2	TRBJ1-4	.	.
TGTGCCAGCAGCTTAGGGTCGACTAGCGGGGACAATGAGCAGTTCTTC	CASSLGSTSGDNEQFF	TRBV7-2	TRBJ2-1	TRBD2	few
TGTGCCAGCAGAGGACTAGCGGGCCTATACGAGCAGTACTTC	CASRGLAGLYEQYF	TRBV2	TRBJ2-7	TRBD2	.
TGTGCCAGCAGCTTAGCCATAGGGGTTGGGACTGAAGCTTTCTTT	CASSLAIGVGTEAFF	TRBV13	TRBJ1-1	.	.
TGTGCCAGCAGCCAAGCCAGCGGGGGGCACACAGATACGCAGTATTTT	CASSQASGGHTDTQYF	TRBV4-2	TRBJ2-3	TRBD2	few
TGTGCCAGCAGTGGCGGATGGGAAAAACTGTTTTTT	CASSGGWEKLFF	TRBV7-9	TRBJ1-4	.	few
TGCGCCAGCAGCTTAGGGACTAGCGGGGTCAATGAGCAGTTCTTC	CASSLGTSGVNEQFF	TRBV5-1	TRBJ2-1	TRBD2	once
TGTGCCAGCAGCTTAATCCCGGGACAGGGGTATCAGCCCCAGCATTTT	CASSLIPGQGYQPQHF	TRBV7-8	TRBJ1-5	TRBD1	.
TGTGCCAGCAGGGCCCTGCGGGTTCAAGAGACCCAGTACTTC	CASRALRVQETQYF	TRBV6-5	TRBJ2-5	.	.
TGCGCCAGCAGTGCATCGACAGGGCGGGAAAAACTGTTTTTT	CASSASTGREKLFF	TRBV5-1	TRBJ1-4	TRBD1	.
TGTGCCAGCAGCTTAGGCCAGATTTCAACTAATGAAAAACTGTTTTTT	CASSLGQISTNEKLFF	TRBV7-8	TRBJ1-4	.	.
TGTGCCAGCAGCGTGGGACAGGGGGCAAGTAACACTGAAGCTTTCTTT	CASSVGQGASNTEAFF	TRBV7-6	TRBJ1-1	TRBD1	.
TGCGCCAGCAGCTCGGGGACAGGGGGGTTCGGCTACACCTTC	CASSSGTGGFGYTF	TRBV5-1	TRBJ1-2	TRBD1	.
TGTGCCAGCAGCTCAAGGGGTCTGGGTACTGAAGCTTTCTTT	CASSSRGLGTEAFF	TRBV7-2	TRBJ1-1	.	.
TGCGCCAGCAGTGAGACAGGACACACCGGGGAGCTGTTTTTT	CASSETGHTGELFF	TRBV10-1	TRBJ2-2	.	.
TGCGCCAGCAATCCGGGACTAGCGGGGCCCTACAATGAGCAGTTCTTC	CASNPGLAGPYNEQFF	TRBV5-1	TRBJ2-1	TRBD2	.
TGTGCCAGCAGTTTAACGGGGGGAATTGTCTATGGCTACACCTTC	CASSLTGGIVYGYTF	TRBV28	TRBJ1-2	.	.
TGTGCCAGCAGCCCCCAGGCGGGGCACTACGAGCAGTACTTC	CASSPQAGHYEQYF	TRBV7-8	TRBJ2-7	.	.
TGCGCCAGCAGCTTGGGTCGGGACACCTACACTGAAGCTTTCTTT	CASSLGRDTYTEAFF	TRBV5-1	TRBJ1-1	.	.
TGTGCCAGCAGTCGAGGTGGAAACACCATATATTTT	CASSRGGNTIYF	TRBV6-2/TRBV6-3	TRBJ1-3	.	.
TGTGCCAGTAGTCCACTACAGGGGGTGACTAACTATGGCTACACCTTC	CASSPLQGVTNYGYTF	TRBV19	TRBJ1-2	TRBD1	.
TGTGCCAGCAGCTTAGTCGGGGGAACAGATACGCAGTATTTT	CASSLVGGTDTQYF	TRBV7-2	TRBJ2-3	.	.
TGTGCCACCGGGACTGATATCGGGACCCAGTACTTC	CATGTDIGTQYF	TRBV24-1	TRBJ2-5	.	.
TGCGCCAGTTTCGGGACTAGCGGGCGGACCCAGTACTTC	CASFGTSGRTQYF	TRBV5-1	TRBJ2-5	TRBD2	once
TGTGCCAGCAGTTTCACCCCGGGGGGGCCGGGTGGTTCACCCCTCCACTTT	CASSFTPGGPGGSPLHF	TRBV27	TRBJ1-6	.	.
TGTGCCAGCAGGGACACTTACACTGAAGCTTTCTTT	CASRDTYTEAFF	TRBV7-9	TRBJ1-1	.	once
TGTGCCAGCTCGAGGGACAGGGGCTCCTACGAGCAGTACTTC	CASSRDRGSYEQYF	TRBV18	TRBJ2-7	TRBD1	once
TGCAGTGCTAGAGATACGAGGGCAGCTTTCTTT	CSARDTRAAFF	TRBV20-1	TRBJ1-1	.	.
TGCGCCAGCAGCTTGTCGATGTCGGCGGTAGCTGGAAACACCATATATTTT	CASSLSMSAVAGNTIYF	TRBV5-1	TRBJ1-3	.	.
TGTGCCAGCAGCGTAGGTTCATCCTACAATGAGCAGTTCTTC	CASSVGSSYNEQFF	TRBV9	TRBJ2-1	.	.